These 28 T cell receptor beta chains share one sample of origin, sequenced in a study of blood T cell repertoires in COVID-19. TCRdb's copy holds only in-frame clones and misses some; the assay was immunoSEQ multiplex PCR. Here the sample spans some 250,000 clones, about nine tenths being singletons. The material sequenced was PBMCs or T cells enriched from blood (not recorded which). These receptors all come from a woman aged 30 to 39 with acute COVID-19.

CDR3: CASSQDLIVMNTGELFF. CDR3 DNA sequence: TGTGCCAGCAGCCAAGACCTAATAGTTATGAACACCGGGGAGCTGTTTTTT. The rearrangement uses TRBV3-1 (or the pseudogene TRBV3-2) and TRBJ2-2; D is undetermined. V lost 0 bases, J lost 1 base, and 12 bases lay in between. The germline V gene encodes CDR1 LGHDT and CDR2 YNNKEL (reference sequence). The CDR3 extends over 17 amino acids.

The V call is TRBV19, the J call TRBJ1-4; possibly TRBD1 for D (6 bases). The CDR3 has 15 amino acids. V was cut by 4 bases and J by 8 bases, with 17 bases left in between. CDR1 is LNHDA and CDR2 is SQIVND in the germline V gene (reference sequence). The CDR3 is CASSTNREIGEKLFF. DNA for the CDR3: TGTGCCAGTAGTACCAACAGGGAAATCGGGGAAAAACTGTTTTTT.

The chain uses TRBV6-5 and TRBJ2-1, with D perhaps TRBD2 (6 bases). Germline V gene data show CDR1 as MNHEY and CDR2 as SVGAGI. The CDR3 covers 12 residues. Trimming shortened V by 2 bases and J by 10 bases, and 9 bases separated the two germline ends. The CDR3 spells CASSYTRGEQFF. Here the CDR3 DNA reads TGTGCCAGCAGTTACACCCGGGGGGAGCAGTTCTTC.

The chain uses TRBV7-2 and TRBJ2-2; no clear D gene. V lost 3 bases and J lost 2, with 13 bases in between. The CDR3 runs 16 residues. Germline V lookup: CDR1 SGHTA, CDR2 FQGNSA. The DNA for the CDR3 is TGTGCCAGCAGCTTTGACTGGCTGGGTAACACCGGGGAGCTGTTTTTT. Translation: CASSFDWLGNTGELFF.

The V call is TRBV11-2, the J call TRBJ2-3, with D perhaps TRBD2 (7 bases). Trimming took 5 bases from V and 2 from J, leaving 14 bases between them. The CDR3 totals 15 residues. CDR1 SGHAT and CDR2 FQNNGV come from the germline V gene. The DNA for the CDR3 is TGTGCCAGCAGCCAAGGGGGGGCCTCCACAGATACGCAGTATTTT. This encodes CASSQGGASTDTQYF.

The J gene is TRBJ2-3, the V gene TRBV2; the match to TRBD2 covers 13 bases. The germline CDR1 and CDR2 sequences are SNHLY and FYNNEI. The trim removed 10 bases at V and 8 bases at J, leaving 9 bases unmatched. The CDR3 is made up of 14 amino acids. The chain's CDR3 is CAKALAGGPGTQYF. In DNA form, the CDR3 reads TGTGCCAAAGCACTAGCGGGGGGGCCCGGTACGCAGTATTTT.

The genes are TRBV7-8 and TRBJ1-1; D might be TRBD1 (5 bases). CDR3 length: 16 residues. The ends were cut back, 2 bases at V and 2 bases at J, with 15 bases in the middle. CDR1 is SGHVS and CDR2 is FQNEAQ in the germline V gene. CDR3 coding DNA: TGTGCCAGCAGCTTAAGGGGCCGGACCCTCAACACTGAAGCTTTCTTT. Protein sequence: CASSLRGRTLNTEAFF.

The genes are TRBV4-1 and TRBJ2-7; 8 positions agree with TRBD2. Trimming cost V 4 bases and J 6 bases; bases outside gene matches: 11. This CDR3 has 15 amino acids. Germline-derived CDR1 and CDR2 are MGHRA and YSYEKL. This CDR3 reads CASSLGLEGLVEQYF. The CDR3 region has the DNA TGCGCCAGCAGCCTGGGACTAGAGGGCCTCGTCGAGCAGTACTTC.

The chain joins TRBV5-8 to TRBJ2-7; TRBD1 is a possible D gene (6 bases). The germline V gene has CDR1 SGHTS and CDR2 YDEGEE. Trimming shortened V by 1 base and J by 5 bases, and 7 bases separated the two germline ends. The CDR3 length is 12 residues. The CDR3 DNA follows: TGTGCCAGCAGCTTGACAGGGAACGAGCAGTACTTC. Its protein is CASSLTGNEQYF.

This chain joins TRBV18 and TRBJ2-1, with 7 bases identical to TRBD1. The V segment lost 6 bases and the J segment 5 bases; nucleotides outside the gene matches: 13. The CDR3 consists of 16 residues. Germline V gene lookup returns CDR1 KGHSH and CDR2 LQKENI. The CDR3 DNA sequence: TGTGCCAGCTCCCCGCCCGGAGACAGGGTAAACAATGAGCAGTTCTTC. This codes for CASSPPGDRVNNEQFF.

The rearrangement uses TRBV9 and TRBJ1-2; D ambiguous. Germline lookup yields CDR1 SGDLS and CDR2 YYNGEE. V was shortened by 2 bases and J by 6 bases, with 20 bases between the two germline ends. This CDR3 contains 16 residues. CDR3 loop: CASSVLTAGGPNGYTF. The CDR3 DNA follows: TGTGCCAGCAGCGTTCTGACCGCCGGAGGACCTAATGGCTACACCTTC.

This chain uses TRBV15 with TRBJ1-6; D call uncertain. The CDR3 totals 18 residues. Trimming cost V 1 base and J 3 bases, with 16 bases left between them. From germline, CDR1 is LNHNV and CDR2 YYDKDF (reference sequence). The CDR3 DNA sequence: TGTGCCACCAGCAGAGGCGGGCCCCCAGGAAGCTATAATTCACCCCTCCACTTT. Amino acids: CATSRGGPPGSYNSPLHF.

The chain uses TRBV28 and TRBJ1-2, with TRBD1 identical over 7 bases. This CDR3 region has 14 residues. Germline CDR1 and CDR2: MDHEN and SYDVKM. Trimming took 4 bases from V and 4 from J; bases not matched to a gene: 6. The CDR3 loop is CASSWAGGGYGYTF. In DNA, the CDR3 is TGTGCCAGCAGTTGGGCAGGGGGTGGCTATGGCTACACCTTC.

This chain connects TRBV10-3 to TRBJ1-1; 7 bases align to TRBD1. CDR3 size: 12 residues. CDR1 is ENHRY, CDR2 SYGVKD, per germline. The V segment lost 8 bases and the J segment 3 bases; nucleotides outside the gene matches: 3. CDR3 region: CAIAGTDTEAFF. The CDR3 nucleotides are TGTGCCATCGCCGGGACAGACACTGAAGCTTTCTTT.

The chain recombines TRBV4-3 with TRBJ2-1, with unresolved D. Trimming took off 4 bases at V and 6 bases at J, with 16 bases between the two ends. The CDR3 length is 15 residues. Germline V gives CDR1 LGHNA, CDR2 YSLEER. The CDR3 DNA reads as TGCGCCAGCAGCCCGGCCTGGGCGTATCCCAATGAGCAGTTCTTC. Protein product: CASSPAWAYPNEQFF.

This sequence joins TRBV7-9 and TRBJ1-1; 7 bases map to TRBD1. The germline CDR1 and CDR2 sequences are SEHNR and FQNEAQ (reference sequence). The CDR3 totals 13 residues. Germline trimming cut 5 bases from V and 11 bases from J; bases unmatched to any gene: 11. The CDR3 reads CASSTTDRSTAFF. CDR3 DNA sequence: TGTGCCAGCAGCACAACGGACAGGTCTACGGCTTTCTTT.

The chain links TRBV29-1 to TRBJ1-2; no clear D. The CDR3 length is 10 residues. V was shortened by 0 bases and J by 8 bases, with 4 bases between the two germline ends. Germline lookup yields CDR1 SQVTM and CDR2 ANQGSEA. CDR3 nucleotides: TGCAGCGTTGAAGAGACAGGCTACACCTTC. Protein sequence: CSVEETGYTF.

CDR3 in amino acids: CASSSGTGSYNEQFF. CDR3 coding DNA: TGTGCCAGCAGCTCGGGGACAGGGTCCTACAATGAGCAGTTCTTC. V is TRBV9 and J is TRBJ2-1; 9 bases fit TRBD1. The CDR3 extends over 15 amino acids. Germline V lookup: CDR1 SGDLS, CDR2 YYNGEE. The junction had 3 bases not matched to a gene; V was cut back by 4 bases and J by 1 base.

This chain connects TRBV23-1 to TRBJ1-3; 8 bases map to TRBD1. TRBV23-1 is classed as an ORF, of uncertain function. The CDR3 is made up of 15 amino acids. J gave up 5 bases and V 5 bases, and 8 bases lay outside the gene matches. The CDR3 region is CASSTGTGERNTIYF. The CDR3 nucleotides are TGCGCCAGCAGTACCGGGACAGGAGAGCGAAACACCATATATTTT.

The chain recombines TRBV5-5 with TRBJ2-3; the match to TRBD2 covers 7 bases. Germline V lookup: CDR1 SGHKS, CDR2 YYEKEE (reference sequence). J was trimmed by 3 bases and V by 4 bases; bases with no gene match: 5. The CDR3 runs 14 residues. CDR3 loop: CASSRWGGTDTQYF. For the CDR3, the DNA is TGTGCCAGCAGCCGGTGGGGGGGAACAGATACGCAGTATTTT.

CDR3 in amino acids: CASSDRRGSGGELFF. The CDR3 DNA reads as TGTGCCAGCAGCGATAGACGAGGTTCGGGCGGGGAGCTGTTTTTT. The rearrangement links TRBV5-4 to TRBJ2-2; D remains ambiguous. The CDR3 covers 15 residues. With 4 bases removed from V and 7 bases from J, the gap between germline ends came to 17 bases. Germline lookup yields CDR1 SGHNT and CDR2 YYREEE (reference sequence).

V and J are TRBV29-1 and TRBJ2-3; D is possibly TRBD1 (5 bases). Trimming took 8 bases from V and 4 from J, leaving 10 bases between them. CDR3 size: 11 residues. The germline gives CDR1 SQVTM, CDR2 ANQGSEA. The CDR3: CSSRGSDTQYF. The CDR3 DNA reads TGCAGCTCTAGGGGTTCAGATACGCAGTATTTT.

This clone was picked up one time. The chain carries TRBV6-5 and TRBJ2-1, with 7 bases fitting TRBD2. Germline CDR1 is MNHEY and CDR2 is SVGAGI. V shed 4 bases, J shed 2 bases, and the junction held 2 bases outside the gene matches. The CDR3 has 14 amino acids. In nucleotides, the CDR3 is TGTGCCAGCAGTTGGGGAGGGACCTACAATGAGCAGTTCTTC. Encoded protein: CASSWGGTYNEQFF.

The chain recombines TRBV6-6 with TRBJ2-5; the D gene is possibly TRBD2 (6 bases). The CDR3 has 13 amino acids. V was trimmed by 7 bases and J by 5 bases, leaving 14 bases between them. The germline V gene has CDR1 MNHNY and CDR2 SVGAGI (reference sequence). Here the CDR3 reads CASTLLARETQYF. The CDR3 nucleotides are TGTGCCAGCACTTTACTAGCCCGGGAGACCCAGTACTTC.

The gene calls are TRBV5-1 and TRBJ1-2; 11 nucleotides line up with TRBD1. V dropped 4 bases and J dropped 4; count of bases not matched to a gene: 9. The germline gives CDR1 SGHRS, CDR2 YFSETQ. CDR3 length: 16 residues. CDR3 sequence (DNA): TGCGCCAGCAGCCCTATAGGGACAGGGGGGGTCTATGGCTACACCTTC. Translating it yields CASSPIGTGGVYGYTF.

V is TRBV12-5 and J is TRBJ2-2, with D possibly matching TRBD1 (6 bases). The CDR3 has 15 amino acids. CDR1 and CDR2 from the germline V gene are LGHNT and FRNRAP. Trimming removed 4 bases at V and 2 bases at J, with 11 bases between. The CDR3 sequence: CASGSRGPNTGELFF. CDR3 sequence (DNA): TGTGCTAGTGGTTCCAGGGGCCCAAACACCGGGGAGCTGTTTTTT. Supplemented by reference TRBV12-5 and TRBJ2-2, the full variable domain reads DARVTQTPRHKVTEMGQEVTMRCQPILGHNTVFWYRQTMMQGLELLAYFRNRAPLDDSGMPKDRFSAEMPDATLATLKIQPSEPRDSAVYFCASGSRGPNTGELFFGEGSRLTVL.

The CDR3 coding sequence is TGTGCCAGCAGCGCCAGCGGGGGGGCCGTCTACGAGCAGTACTTC. Its translation: CASSASGGAVYEQYF. The chain employs TRBV9 and TRBJ2-7; 10 bases map to TRBD2. Germline-derived CDR1 and CDR2 are SGDLS and YYNGEE. The CDR3 contains 15 residues. Unmatched junction bases numbered 6, after V lost 3 bases and J lost 3 bases.

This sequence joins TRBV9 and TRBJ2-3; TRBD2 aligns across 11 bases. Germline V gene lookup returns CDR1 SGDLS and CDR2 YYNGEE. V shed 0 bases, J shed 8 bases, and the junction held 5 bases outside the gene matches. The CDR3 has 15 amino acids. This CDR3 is CASSVVAGGQGTQYF. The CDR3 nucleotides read TGTGCCAGCAGCGTAGTAGCGGGGGGGCAGGGTACGCAGTATTTT.